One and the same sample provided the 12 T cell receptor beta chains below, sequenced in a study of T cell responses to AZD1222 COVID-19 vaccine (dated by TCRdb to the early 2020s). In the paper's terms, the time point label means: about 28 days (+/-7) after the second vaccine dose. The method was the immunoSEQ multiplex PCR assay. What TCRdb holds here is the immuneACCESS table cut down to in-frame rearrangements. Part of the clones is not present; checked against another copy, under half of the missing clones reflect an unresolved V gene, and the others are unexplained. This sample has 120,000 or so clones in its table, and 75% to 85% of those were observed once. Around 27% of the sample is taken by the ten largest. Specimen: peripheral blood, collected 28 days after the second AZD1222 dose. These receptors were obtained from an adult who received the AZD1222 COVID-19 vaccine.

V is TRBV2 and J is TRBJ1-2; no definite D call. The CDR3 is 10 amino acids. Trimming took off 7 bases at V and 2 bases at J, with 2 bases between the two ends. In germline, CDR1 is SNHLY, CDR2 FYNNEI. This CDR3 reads CASTNYGYTF. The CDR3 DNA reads TGTGCCAGCACAAACTATGGCTACACCTTC.

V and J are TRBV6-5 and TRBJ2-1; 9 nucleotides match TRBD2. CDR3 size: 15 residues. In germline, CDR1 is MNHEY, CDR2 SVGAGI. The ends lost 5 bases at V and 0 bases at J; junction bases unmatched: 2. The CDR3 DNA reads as TGTGCCAGCAGTAAGCGGGGGGACTCCTACAATGAGCAGTTCTTC. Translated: CASSKRGDSYNEQFF.

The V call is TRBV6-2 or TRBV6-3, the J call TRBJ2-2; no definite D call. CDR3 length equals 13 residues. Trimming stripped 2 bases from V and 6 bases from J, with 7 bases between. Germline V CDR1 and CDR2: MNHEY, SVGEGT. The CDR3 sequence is CASSYRRAGELFF. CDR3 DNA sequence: TGTGCCAGCAGTTACAGGCGAGCCGGGGAGCTGTTTTTT.

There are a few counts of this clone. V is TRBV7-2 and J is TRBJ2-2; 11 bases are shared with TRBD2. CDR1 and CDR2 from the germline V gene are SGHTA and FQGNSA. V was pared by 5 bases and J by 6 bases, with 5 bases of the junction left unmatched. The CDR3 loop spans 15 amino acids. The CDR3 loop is CASSKLAGVPGELFF. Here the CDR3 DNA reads TGTGCCAGCAGCAAACTAGCGGGGGTTCCCGGGGAGCTGTTTTTT.

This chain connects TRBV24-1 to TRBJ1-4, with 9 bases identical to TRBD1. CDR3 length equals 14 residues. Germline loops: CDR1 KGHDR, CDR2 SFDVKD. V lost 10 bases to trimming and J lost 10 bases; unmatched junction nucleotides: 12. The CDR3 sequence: CATQQGAGGGKLFF. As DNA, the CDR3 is TGTGCCACGCAACAGGGGGCTGGGGGCGGAAAACTGTTTTTT.

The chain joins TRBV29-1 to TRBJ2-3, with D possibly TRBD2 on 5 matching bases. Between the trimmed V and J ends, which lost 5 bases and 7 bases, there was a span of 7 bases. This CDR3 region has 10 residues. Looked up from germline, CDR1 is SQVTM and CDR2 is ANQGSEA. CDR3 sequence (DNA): TGCAGCGTTTTGGACTATACGCAGTATTTT. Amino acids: CSVLDYTQYF.

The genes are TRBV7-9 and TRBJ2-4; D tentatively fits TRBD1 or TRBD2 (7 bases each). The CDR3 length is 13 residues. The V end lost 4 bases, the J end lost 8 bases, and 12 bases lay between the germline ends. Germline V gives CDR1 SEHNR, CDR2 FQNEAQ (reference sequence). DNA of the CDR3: TGTGCCAGCAGCTCCTCAGGGGGGGACATTCAGTACTTC. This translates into CASSSSGGDIQYF.

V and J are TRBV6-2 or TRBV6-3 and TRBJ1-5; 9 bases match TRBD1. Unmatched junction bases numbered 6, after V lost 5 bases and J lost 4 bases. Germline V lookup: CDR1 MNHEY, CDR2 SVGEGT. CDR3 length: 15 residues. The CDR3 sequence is CASSGAGQGNQPQHF. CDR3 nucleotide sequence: TGTGCCAGCAGTGGGGCCGGACAGGGGAATCAGCCCCAGCATTTT.

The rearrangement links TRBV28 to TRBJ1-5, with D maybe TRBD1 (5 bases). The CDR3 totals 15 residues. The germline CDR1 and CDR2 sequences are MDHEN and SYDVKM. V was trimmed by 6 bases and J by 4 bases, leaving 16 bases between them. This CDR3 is CASSSPGPNNQPQHF. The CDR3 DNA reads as TGTGCCAGCAGCTCTCCGGGACCGAATAATCAGCCCCAGCATTTT. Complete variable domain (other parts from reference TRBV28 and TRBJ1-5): DVKVTQSSRYLVKRTGEKVFLECVQDMDHENMFWYRQDPGLGLRLIYFSYDVKMKEKGDIPEGYSVSREKKERFSLILESASTNQTSMYLCASSSPGPNNQPQHFGDGTRLSIL.

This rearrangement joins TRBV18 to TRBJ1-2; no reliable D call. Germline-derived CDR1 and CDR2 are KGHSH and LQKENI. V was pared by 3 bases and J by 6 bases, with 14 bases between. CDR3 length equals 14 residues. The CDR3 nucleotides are TGTGCCAGCTCACCCGGGCGAGCGGCGGATGGCTACACCTTC. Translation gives CASSPGRAADGYTF.

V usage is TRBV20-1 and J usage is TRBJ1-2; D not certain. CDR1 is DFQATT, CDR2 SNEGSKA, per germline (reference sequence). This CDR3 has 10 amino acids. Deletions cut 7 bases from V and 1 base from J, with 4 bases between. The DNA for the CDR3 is TGCAGTGTTCTTAACTATGGCTACACCTTC. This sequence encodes CSVLNYGYTF.

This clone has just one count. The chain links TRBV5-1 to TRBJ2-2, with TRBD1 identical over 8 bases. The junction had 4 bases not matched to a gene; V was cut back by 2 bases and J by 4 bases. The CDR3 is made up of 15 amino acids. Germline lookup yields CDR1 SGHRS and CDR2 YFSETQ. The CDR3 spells CASSFDRGRTGELFF. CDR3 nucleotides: TGCGCCAGCAGCTTCGACAGGGGACGCACCGGGGAGCTGTTTTTT.